This TCR beta chain was documented in a study of identical twins. This CDR3 has 16 amino acids. V was trimmed by 4 bases and J by 3 bases, leaving 15 bases between them. Germline CDR1 and CDR2: ENHRY and SYGVKD. Regarding the study as a whole: Insertions were fewer in abundant cord blood beta clonotypes, whereas memory repertoires showed none of this pattern. A partial confounding effect on zero-insertion analyses could come from invariant MAIT and iNKT cells.

Everyone who donated was a healthy Caucasian. This clonotype was recorded many times. What it binds is unknown. TCRdb fed the 5' RACE reads into MiXCR, producing one record per CDR3 protein. The repertoire holds 400,000 to 500,000 distinct CDR3 sequences, with less than 20% as singletons. The chain links TRBV10-3 to TRBJ2-2; maybe TRBD1 (5 bases). The TCR sequence derives from a man aged 45 to 65 in good health. Specimen: naive T cells sorted from blood. CDR3 in DNA: TGTGCCATCAGTGGCGAGACAGCAACCCACACCGGGGAGCTGTTTTTT. It encodes CAISGETATHTGELFF.